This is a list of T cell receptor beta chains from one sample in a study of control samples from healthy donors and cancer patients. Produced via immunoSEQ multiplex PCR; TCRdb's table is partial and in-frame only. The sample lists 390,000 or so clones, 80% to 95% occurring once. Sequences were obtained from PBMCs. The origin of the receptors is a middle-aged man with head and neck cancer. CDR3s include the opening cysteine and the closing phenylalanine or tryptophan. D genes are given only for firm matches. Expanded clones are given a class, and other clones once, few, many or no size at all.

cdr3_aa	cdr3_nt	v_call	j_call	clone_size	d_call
CASSPSFSSNYGYTF	TGTGCCAGCAGCCCCTCATTTTCTTCTAACTATGGCTACACCTTC	TRBV4-2	TRBJ1-2	-	-
CASKKKEHSNTEAFF	TGTGCCAGTAAAAAAAAAGAACACTCGAACACTGAAGCTTTCTTT	TRBV19	TRBJ1-1	-	-
CAISESVGQETQYF	TGTGCCATCAGTGAGTCGGTCGGCCAGGAGACCCAGTACTTC	TRBV10-3	TRBJ2-5	-	-
CASSLALWSEPQHF	TGTGCCAGCAGCTTAGCGCTTTGGTCGGAGCCCCAGCATTTT	TRBV7-8	TRBJ1-5	-	-
CASSGTREPGELFF	TGTGCCAGCAGTGGAACAAGAGAGCCCGGGGAGCTGTTTTTT	TRBV2	TRBJ2-2	-	-
CASSYPGRYGYTF	TGTGCCAGCAGTTATCCGGGACGGTATGGCTACACCTTC	TRBV28	TRBJ1-2	-	-
CASRESGPEGEAFF	TGCGCCAGCAGGGAAAGCGGGCCCGAGGGTGAAGCTTTCTTT	TRBV10-1	TRBJ1-1	-	-
CASLGTGSGANVLTF	TGTGCCAGCCTCGGGACAGGGTCTGGGGCCAACGTCCTGACTTTC	TRBV25-1	TRBJ2-6	-	TRBD1
CASSWTEETYNEQFF	TGTGCCAGCAGCTGGACAGAAGAGACCTACAATGAGCAGTTCTTC	TRBV6-5	TRBJ2-1	-	-
CASSEAGGLETQYF	TGTGCCAGCAGTGAAGCGGGGGGGCTGGAGACCCAGTACTTC	TRBV6-1	TRBJ2-5	-	-
CASSTGGSSSYEQYF	TGTGCCAGCAGCACAGGGGGAAGCTCCTCCTACGAGCAGTACTTC	TRBV9	TRBJ2-7	-	TRBD1
CASSPSQNTGELFF	TGTGCCAGCTCACCGTCTCAGAACACCGGGGAGCTGTTTTTT	TRBV18	TRBJ2-2	-	-
CASTPTSGGGNEQFF	TGTGCCAGCACCCCGACTAGCGGGGGGGGCAATGAGCAGTTCTTC	TRBV6-5	TRBJ2-1	-	TRBD2
CSVEDGLAAINEQFF	TGCAGCGTTGAAGACGGACTAGCGGCTATCAATGAGCAGTTCTTC	TRBV29-1	TRBJ2-1	-	TRBD2
CASSQGTADTEAFF	TGCGCCAGCAGCCAGGGGACCGCGGACACTGAAGCTTTCTTT	TRBV4-3	TRBJ1-1	-	-
CASSVVGEYGTEAFF	TGTGCCAGCAGCGTAGTCGGGGAGTACGGCACTGAAGCTTTCTTT	TRBV9	TRBJ1-1	-	-
CSVQLWSEQYF	TGCAGCGTCCAGTTATGGAGCGAGCAGTACTTC	TRBV29-1	TRBJ2-7	few	-
CATPRTAELNTGELFF	TGTGCCACCCCCAGGACAGCAGAGTTGAACACCGGGGAGCTGTTTTTT	TRBV6-6	TRBJ2-2	-	-
CASSRDLQTGELFF	TGTGCCAGCAGCCGGGACCTTCAAACCGGGGAGCTGTTTTTT	TRBV6-5	TRBJ2-2	-	-